This T cell receptor beta chain was profiled in a study of beta chain features in type 1 diabetes. The CDR3 covers 14 residues. Trimming left V 2 bases short and J 1 base short, with 8 bases between. Germline V lookup: CDR1 SGHTA, CDR2 FQGTGA. Study findings and constraints: In all four CD4+ subsets, TCRB CDR3 length was significantly, moderately reduced in type 1 diabetes.

There was one heparinised blood draw per donor, averaging about 100 mL. This clone was seen more than once but under ten times. Its antigen remains unidentified. Expressed TCRB transcripts were sequenced after all isolated RNA was converted to cDNA. Repertoires were generated with immunoSEQ multiplex PCR, while TCRdb's copy carries only in-frame clones and drops some. Of some 140,000 clones in the sample, just over 9% were seen once. The sequence came from a man aged 18 to 35 in good health. What was sequenced was central memory CD4+ T cells from blood. The gene calls are TRBV7-3 and TRBJ2-5; D possibly corresponds to TRBD2 (6 bases). CDR3 region: CASSLAGPQETQYF. The CDR3 DNA follows: TGTGCCAGCAGCTTAGCGGGACCCCAAGAGACCCAGTACTTC.